These 22 T cell receptor beta chains were all obtained from the same sample, sequenced in a study of CXCR3-negative and CXCR3-positive naive CD8 T cells. Regarding the study as a whole: Compared with CXCR3-negative naive cells, CXCR3-positive naive cells showed more hydrophobic TRB CDR3s.

Carrying UMI labels, the TRB cDNA libraries were prepared through 5' RACE. TCRdb processed the 5' RACE reads again and assigns one entry to each CDR3 protein, with no DNA. The listing contains 120,000 to 150,000 distinct CDR3 sequences. The antigens these receptors bind are not known. Sequencing was done on a sample of naive CXCR3+ CD8+ T cells from blood. Documented subset: CD45RO-CCR7+CD27+CD95- naive CD8+ T cells expressing CXCR3 (TNR3+). Receptors were obtained from a human donor in good health. Some clones in this sample may be carry-over from other donors' samples.

The chain uses TRBV15 and TRBJ1-1; TCRdb designates TRBD1, a call that cannot be tested without DNA. Germline CDR1 reads LNHNV; CDR2 reads YYDKDF (reference sequence). The CDR3 runs 15 residues. The CDR3 is CATSASTGGNTEAFF.

The chain uses TRBV4-1 and TRBJ2-7; TCRdb returns TRBD2, unconfirmable since there is no DNA. The CDR3 is made up of 15 amino acids. Germline V gives CDR1 MGHRA, CDR2 YSYEKL. The CDR3 loop is CASSRKGLAGSEQYF.

The rearrangement links TRBV14 to TRBJ2-3; TCRdb outputs TRBD1, but without DNA this stays unchecked. The CDR3 is 18 residues long. Germline V CDR1 and CDR2: SGHDN, FVKESK. The CDR3 protein is CASSQDPTGVMGITTQYF.

This chain uses TRBV2 with TRBJ1-4. The CDR3 has 14 amino acids. From germline, CDR1 is SNHLY and CDR2 FYNNEI. The CDR3 loop reads CAGREEPRDEKLFF.

The V call is TRBV14, the J call TRBJ2-3. Germline V gene sequence: CDR1 SGHDN, CDR2 FVKESK. CDR3 size: 17 residues. The CDR3 sequence: CASSQSFIESWPDTQYF.

This sequence joins TRBV29-1 and TRBJ2-1; TCRdb's assignment of TRBD2 cannot be checked, as there is no DNA. This CDR3 spans 14 amino acids. Germline V gene sequence: CDR1 SQVTM, CDR2 ANQGSEA. The CDR3 spells CSVERAGGASEQFF.

The rearrangement uses TRBV14 and TRBJ2-3; the D gene TCRdb calls, TRBD1, cannot be checked with no DNA. The CDR3 length is 17 residues. Germline V gives CDR1 SGHDN, CDR2 FVKESK. CDR3: CASSPISSDRGQDTQYF.

The chain has TRBV7-9 and TRBJ1-2. This CDR3 region has 15 residues. CDR1 is SEHNR and CDR2 is FQNEAQ in the germline V gene (reference sequence). CDR3 in amino acids: CASSTANGWTYGYTF.

This sequence joins TRBV15 and TRBJ2-1; the D call of TRBD2 rests on TCRdb alone, since no DNA is present to check it. Germline V gene sequence: CDR1 LNHNV, CDR2 YYDKDF (reference sequence). This CDR3 comprises 17 residues. CDR3 in amino acids: CATSRSGLAGDSNEQFF. The variable domain in full, completed from reference TRBV15 and TRBJ2-1, reads DAMVIQNPRYQVTQFGKPVTLSCSQTLNHNVMYWYQQKSSQAPKLLFHYYDKDFNNEADTPDNFQSRRPNTSFCFLDIRSPGLGDTAMYLCATSRSGLAGDSNEQFFGPGTRLTVL.

The genes are TRBV10-1 and TRBJ2-7; no DNA is available, so the TRBD1 call from TCRdb remains unchecked. Per the germline V gene, CDR1 is WNHNN and CDR2 is SYGVQD (reference sequence). This CDR3 has 14 amino acids. The CDR3 reads CASSGQGASYEQYF.

CDR3 sequence: CSVIVAGSSYEQYF. The rearrangement links TRBV29-1 to TRBJ2-7; TCRdb reports TRBD2, a call that lacks DNA to check it against. Germline V gene data show CDR1 as SQVTM and CDR2 as ANQGSEA. CDR3 length equals 14 residues.

V is TRBV29-1 and J is TRBJ1-2; TCRdb designates TRBD1, a call that cannot be tested without DNA. This CDR3 region has 13 residues. The germline V gene encodes CDR1 SQVTM and CDR2 ANQGSEA. CDR3 region: CSVERDSYYGYTF.

The chain joins TRBV12-3 or TRBV12-4 to TRBJ2-1; with no DNA, the TCRdb D assignment of TRBD2 cannot be verified. CDR3 length equals 12 residues. The chain's CDR3 is CASSPISDEQFF.

The chain combines TRBV29-1 with TRBJ2-7; the D call from TCRdb, TRBD2, cannot be confirmed without DNA. Per germline, CDR1 SQVTM and CDR2 ANQGSEA. The CDR3 runs to 13 residues. The CDR3 loop reads CSVGWRDGYEQYF.

V gene TRBV5-1 combines with J gene TRBJ2-1; the D call of TRBD2 rests on TCRdb alone, since no DNA is present to check it. The CDR3 totals 16 residues. Germline CDR1 reads SGHRS; CDR2 reads YFSETQ. CDR3 sequence: CASSSFTESIVDEQFF.

J is TRBJ2-7 and V is TRBV29-1; TCRdb proposes TRBD2, but this gene call is untestable without DNA. Per the germline V gene, CDR1 is SQVTM and CDR2 is ANQGSEA. This CDR3 spans 14 amino acids. The chain's CDR3 is CSVEVAGGVYEQYF.

This chain uses TRBV15 with TRBJ1-4. Germline V gene data show CDR1 as LNHNV and CDR2 as YYDKDF (reference sequence). The CDR3 loop spans 12 amino acids. CDR3 protein: CATSSVNEKLFF.

The CDR3 reads CASSQDKADTQYF. The chain is built from TRBV4-3 and TRBJ2-3. The CDR3 extends over 13 amino acids. Germline loops: CDR1 LGHNA, CDR2 YSLEER.

The chain joins TRBV29-1 to TRBJ2-7; TCRdb's D call, TRBD1, is unchecked because there is no DNA. The germline CDR1 and CDR2 sequences are SQVTM and ANQGSEA. The CDR3 is made up of 12 amino acids. This CDR3 reads CSVLQGAHEQYF.

The chain links TRBV7-9 to TRBJ1-2. The CDR3 totals 13 residues. Germline CDR1 SEHNR, CDR2 FQNEAQ (reference sequence). CDR3 amino acids: CASSLGDDYGYTF. The whole variable domain, filled in from reference TRBV7-9 and TRBJ1-2, reads DTGVSQNPRHKITKRGQNVTFRCDPISEHNRLYWYRQTLGQGPEFLTYFQNEAQLEKSRLLSDRFSAERPKGSFSTLEIQRTEQGDSAMYLCASSLGDDYGYTFGSGTRLTVV.

The chain carries TRBV30 and TRBJ2-7. The CDR3 is 12 amino acids. Germline CDR1 and CDR2: GTSNPN and SVGIG (reference sequence). CDR3: CAWIDNSYEQYF.

The chain recombines TRBV4-3 with TRBJ2-7; TCRdb calls TRBD1, which cannot be checked without DNA. This CDR3 region has 16 residues. The germline V gene has CDR1 LGHNA and CDR2 YSLEER. This CDR3 reads CASSQDREGNSYEQYF.